This T cell receptor (beta chain) stems from a study of blood T cell repertoires in COVID-19. The V segment lost 5 bases and the J segment 4 bases; nucleotides outside the gene matches: 12. The CDR3 loop spans 17 amino acids. The germline CDR1 and CDR2 sequences are ENHRY and SYGVKD. TCRdb keeps only in-frame clones here, not all; method: immunoSEQ multiplex PCR. The repertoire includes 490,000 or so clones, approximately 87% of them detected once, and 1.5% to 2% sits in the top ten. V is TRBV10-3 and J is TRBJ1-3; 9 bases map to TRBD1. The sequence derives from a woman aged 40 to 50 who had recovered from COVID-19. Material: PBMCs or T cells enriched from blood (not recorded which). DNA of the CDR3: TGTGCCATCAGTAGTCACCCGGGACAGGGTTCAGGAAACACCATATATTTT. It is translated as CAISSHPGQGSGNTIYF.